The subject of this entry is one T cell receptor (beta chain). Its specificity is unknown. PCR was performed a second time for about 6 to 11 cycles using a sample-barcoded 5' primer and a J-beta primer mix. A minimum of 3 million CDR3-containing paired-end reads was obtained for each sample. TCRdb reprocessed the 5' RACE reads via MiXCR and lists one record per CDR3 protein. This table has over a million distinct CDR3 sequences, 59% appearing once. The data were taken from a study of blood T cells in healthy people across ages. Overall study context: In model experiments, template switching was able to capture about one barcoded beta molecule for every two T cells that were present. Findings of the study overall: Aged donors had fewer naive CD4+ cells and lower diversity than long-lived donors. Naive and antigen-experienced cells could not be conclusively compared, given unsorted PBMCs.

The V end lost 6 bases, the J end lost 4 bases, and 21 bases lay between the germline ends. Germline CDR1 and CDR2: MGHRA and YSYEKL. The CDR3 length is 16 residues. This sequence was found in a man younger than 30 in good health. The chain combines TRBV4-1 with TRBJ1-2; possible D gene TRBD1, 5 bases. The sequencing sample was made of blood. The chain's CDR3 is CASSQTEKVASYGYTF. The CDR3 DNA sequence: TGCGCCAGCAGTCAGACAGAGAAAGTTGCCTCCTATGGCTACACCTTC.